The 5 T cell receptor beta chains below come from one sample, sequenced in a study of T cell responses to AZD1222 COVID-19 vaccine. Assay: immunoSEQ multiplex PCR; the TCRdb copy retains only in-frame clones and omits some. The repertoire holds around 130,000 clones, with approximately 90% as singletons. The source was peripheral blood, collected 28 days after the second dose of the MenACWY control vaccine. Source of these receptors: an adult who received the MenACWY meningococcal vaccine as a control.

The chain employs TRBV5-6 and TRBJ2-1, with TRBD1 identical over 7 bases. Germline values: CDR1 SGHDT, CDR2 YYEEEE. Losses at the gene ends were 2 bases for V and 5 bases for J; bases not matched to a gene: 7. This CDR3 has 15 residues. Written as DNA, the CDR3 is TGTGCCAGCAGCTTTACGACAGGGATGGACAATGAGCAGTTCTTC. Translation: CASSFTTGMDNEQFF.

J is TRBJ2-7 and V is TRBV6-1; D unresolved. The CDR3 extends over 12 amino acids. Deletions cut 3 bases from V and 1 base from J, with 4 bases between. CDR1 is MNHNS and CDR2 is SASEGT in the germline V gene. Written as DNA, the CDR3 is TGTGCCAGCAGTGACAGTTCCTACGAGCAGTACTTC. Translating it yields CASSDSSYEQYF.

The CDR3 DNA follows: TGTGCCAGCAGCTCCGGACTAGCGGTTAACACCGGGGAGCTGTTTTTT. Its protein product is CASSSGLAVNTGELFF. This sequence joins TRBV7-9 and TRBJ2-2; TRBD2 matches 10 bases. This CDR3 has 16 residues. Trimming removed 4 bases from V and 2 bases from J; junction bases left unmatched: 4. In germline, CDR1 is SEHNR, CDR2 FQNEAQ (reference sequence).

This sequence joins TRBV7-9 and TRBJ2-5; D remains ambiguous. Trimming left V 5 bases short and J 5 bases short, with 12 bases between. Germline CDR1 is SEHNR and CDR2 is FQNEAQ (reference sequence). The CDR3 sequence is 13 residues long. The CDR3 nucleotides are TGTGCCAGCAGCCTAACTATCGGTGAGACCCAGTACTTC. Its protein product is CASSLTIGETQYF.

V and J are TRBV5-1 and TRBJ1-4; TRBD1 might be the D (6 bases). Germline lookup yields CDR1 SGHRS and CDR2 YFSETQ. CDR3 length: 15 residues. V shed 0 bases and J shed 3 bases, with 9 bases lying between them. The CDR3 bases are TGCGCCAGCAGCTTGGGGCGACAGGCTAATGAAAAACTGTTTTTT. This sequence encodes CASSLGRQANEKLFF.